This T cell receptor (beta chain) derives from a study of T cells in Graves' hyperthyroidism and ophthalmopathy. Study results and caveats: Blood held most thyroid clonotypes expanded above 0.001 frequency. The model identified upcoming ophthalmopathy a median approximately six months ahead of onset.

This CDR3 contains 13 residues. V dropped 5 bases and J dropped 2 bases, with 8 bases sitting between them. From germline, CDR1 is MNHNS and CDR2 SASEGT. Any patient presenting with uncontrolled infection, other autoimmune disease, pregnancy or lactation was left out. Diagnosis relied on clinical symptoms, serum thyroxine and TRAb, thyroid ultrasound and orbital computed tomography. Researchers amplified the TCR beta CDR3 regions from RNA transcripts. HTBI primers were the set used in a first-round RT-PCR of the TCR CDR3. TCRdb fed the multiplex PCR reads into MiXCR, producing one record per CDR3 protein. The sample consists of 350,000 or so distinct CDR3 sequences, 15% to 20% of them appearing once. This clonotype was recorded a few times. The target antigen is unknown.

Sequences were obtained from blood. The receptor was derived from a woman aged 45-65 years with Graves' hyperthyroidism. The rearrangement links TRBV6-1 to TRBJ2-3, with D uncertain. In DNA, the CDR3 is TGTGCCAGCAGTCAGACCCTCACAGATACGCAGTATTTT. It yields the protein CASSQTLTDTQYF.